This is a list of T cell receptor beta chains from one sample in a study of shared clonotypes between healthy human individuals. Clones were sequenced by immunoSEQ multiplex PCR, and TCRdb holds only the in-frame ones, with some missing. The table lists roughly 530,000 clones, almost 97% of them singletons, with roughly 0.06% in the top ten. Sequencing was carried out using naive CD4+ T cells sorted from blood. Receptors originate from a woman aged 30 to 39 in good health. Each CDR3 is given with its conserved first and last residue. Fields, in order: J gene, CDR3 length, D gene, V gene, clone size, CDR3 protein, CDR3 DNA. The D gene is left open where the match is weak. Part of the rows lack a size; the others show once, few, many or a class for expanded clones.

TRBJ2-7 15 TRBD1 TRBV19 . CASSVDRGFSYEQYF TGTGCCAGTAGTGTCGACAGGGGTTTCTCCTACGAGCAGTACTTC
TRBJ2-1 14 . TRBV9 . CASSGPLTVHEQFF TGTGCCAGCAGTGGACCGCTGACCGTCCATGAGCAGTTCTTC
TRBJ1-2 15 . TRBV5-1 . CASSTTFPNDYGYTF TGCGCCAGCAGCACTACTTTTCCGAATGACTATGGCTACACCTTC
TRBJ2-1 14 TRBD2 TRBV7-2 . CASRTSGSNNEQFF TGTGCCAGCAGAACTAGCGGGAGTAATAATGAGCAGTTCTTC
TRBJ2-1 15 TRBD1 TRBV15 once CATSRGGQGAREQFF TGTGCCACCAGCAGAGGGGGACAGGGGGCTCGGGAGCAGTTCTTC
TRBJ1-2 15 TRBD1 TRBV11-2 . CASSQRTGGNYGYTF TGTGCCAGCAGCCAAAGGACAGGGGGTAACTATGGCTACACCTTC
TRBJ2-4 14 . TRBV5-1 . CASSLEVEINIQYF TGCGCCAGCAGCTTGGAGGTGGAGATAAACATTCAGTACTTC
TRBJ1-2 15 . TRBV9 . CASRETPQGSYGYTF TGTGCCAGCAGAGAAACCCCCCAGGGAAGTTATGGCTACACCTTC
TRBJ1-6 14 TRBD1 TRBV7-8 . CASSFGTGVSPLHF TGTGCCAGCAGCTTTGGGACAGGGGTTTCACCCCTCCACTTT
TRBJ2-7 16 . TRBV28 . CASFPGTASGAYEQYF TGTGCCAGCTTTCCCGGGACTGCCAGTGGAGCCTACGAGCAGTACTTC
TRBJ1-2 10 . TRBV19 . CASSASGYTF TGTGCCAGTAGCGCATCGGGGTACACCTTC